The 22 T cell receptor beta chains in this list originate from one sample, sequenced in a study of OX40 agonist ivuxolimab in advanced cancers. Generated by immunoSEQ multiplex PCR, the TCRdb table keeps only in-frame clones and is missing some. Seen here are 71,000 or so clones, roughly 86% observed once, and the top ten hold about 1%. The specimen comprised CD4+ or CD8+ T cells sorted from blood, sampled in a trial of the OX40 agonist ivuxolimab. The receptors shown here come from an adult with an advanced solid tumor such as melanoma, head and neck, liver or kidney cancer.

The rearrangement links TRBV30 to TRBJ1-1; no reliable D call. The germline V gene encodes CDR1 GTSNPN and CDR2 SVGIG (reference sequence). V lost 2 bases to trimming and J lost 1 base, with 11 bases between them. CDR3 length equals 14 residues. CDR3 nucleotides: TGTGCCTGGAGTACCTTAGCTGAGAACACTGAAGCTTTCTTT. The encoded protein is CAWSTLAENTEAFF. Filled out from reference TRBV30 and TRBJ1-1, the complete variable domain reads SQTIHQWPATLVQPVGSPLSLECTVEGTSNPNLYWYRQAAGRGLQLLFYSVGIGQISSEVPQNLSASRPQDRQFILSSKKLLLSDSGFYLCAWSTLAENTEAFFGQGTRLTVV.

The chain couples TRBV5-1 to TRBJ2-3; 9 positions match TRBD2. This CDR3 spans 14 amino acids. J was trimmed by 6 bases and V by 7 bases; bases with no gene match: 9. Germline assignment: CDR1 SGHRS and CDR2 YFSETQ. This CDR3 reads CASGGGRAADTQYF. Written as DNA, the CDR3 is TGCGCCAGCGGCGGCGGGAGGGCCGCTGATACGCAGTATTTT.

This chain uses TRBV9 with TRBJ2-5; D is undetermined. The CDR3 has 14 residues. Germline CDR1 is SGDLS and CDR2 is YYNGEE. V lost 2 bases and J lost 4, with 12 bases in between. Written as DNA, the CDR3 is TGTGCCAGCAGCGTTTCAGGTTGGGGAGAGACCCAGTACTTC. Translating gives CASSVSGWGETQYF.

This chain connects TRBV6-4 to TRBJ1-2; 9 nucleotides align to TRBD1. The CDR3 length is 14 residues. V dropped 2 bases and J dropped 7; count of bases not matched to a gene: 5. Germline-derived CDR1 and CDR2 are MRHNA and SNTAGT. CDR3 nucleotide sequence: TGTGCCAGCAGTGACCCGGGACAGGGTACTGGCTACACCTTC. It is translated as CASSDPGQGTGYTF.

This clone came up once. The CDR3 nucleotides read TGTGCCAGCAGTTTACGACAGGGTAGCAATCAGCCCCAGCATTTT. Its translation: CASSLRQGSNQPQHF. The rearrangement joins TRBV28 to TRBJ1-5, with 7 bases fitting TRBD1. Germline-derived CDR1 and CDR2 are MDHEN and SYDVKM. Trimming took 2 bases from V and 0 from J; bases not matched to a gene: 1. The CDR3 contains 15 residues.

The rearrangement links TRBV4-1 to TRBJ2-7; 12 positions agree with TRBD2. Germline V CDR1 and CDR2: MGHRA, YSYEKL. The J segment lost 3 bases and the V segment lost 0 bases, leaving 18 bases of the junction unmatched. This CDR3 is built from 21 residues. The CDR3 reads CASSQEGATSGSSRSLYEQYF. The CDR3 DNA sequence: TGCGCCAGCAGCCAAGAGGGGGCGACTAGCGGGAGTAGTCGGTCCCTCTACGAGCAGTACTTC.

The gene calls are TRBV6-6 and TRBJ2-1; 7 bases match TRBD2. V shed 6 bases, J shed 3 bases, and the junction held 5 bases outside the gene matches. CDR3 length equals 14 residues. CDR1 and CDR2 from the germline V gene are MNHNY and SVGAGI (reference sequence). CDR3 sequence: CASSPGTNYNEQFF. The CDR3 region has the DNA TGTGCCAGCAGCCCCGGGACTAACTACAATGAGCAGTTCTTC.

The chain has TRBV5-4 and TRBJ2-2, with TRBD2 matching 8 bases. Germline assignment: CDR1 SGHNT and CDR2 YYREEE (reference sequence). This CDR3 has 17 residues. Trimming took 4 bases from V and 7 from J; bases not matched to a gene: 15. The CDR3 spells CASSPGGASGSRGELFF. CDR3 nucleotides: TGTGCCAGCAGCCCGGGAGGGGCTAGCGGGTCCCGCGGGGAGCTGTTTTTT.

The V call is TRBV28, the J call TRBJ2-6; unclear D gene. V lost 6 bases and J lost 0, with 0 bases in between. The CDR3 consists of 12 residues. Germline V gives CDR1 MDHEN, CDR2 SYDVKM. CDR3 in DNA: TGTGCCAGCAGCTCTGGGGCCAACGTCCTGACTTTC. Protein product: CASSSGANVLTF.

V is TRBV7-3 and J is TRBJ2-1, with a tentative D call TRBD1 (5 bases). This CDR3 has 14 amino acids. The germline V and J ends were trimmed by 2 bases and 6 bases, with 11 bases remaining between them. Germline V CDR1 and CDR2: SGHTA, FQGTGA. In nucleotides, the CDR3 is TGTGCCAGCAGCTTATCAGGGCCTAGCAATGAGCAGTTCTTC. Residues: CASSLSGPSNEQFF.

The CDR3 nucleotides are TGTGCCAGTAGTCCCGACAGGGTTGAAGAGCAGTACTTC. Translating gives CASSPDRVEEQYF. The V and J genes are TRBV19 and TRBJ2-7; TRBD1 matches at 7 bases. CDR3 length equals 13 residues. The germline CDR1 and CDR2 sequences are LNHDA and SQIVND (reference sequence). The ends lost 5 bases at V and 7 bases at J; junction bases unmatched: 8.

The chain carries TRBV7-2 and TRBJ1-4; 8 bases are shared with TRBD1. V lost 5 bases to trimming and J lost 5 bases; unmatched junction nucleotides: 7. CDR1 and CDR2 from the germline V gene are SGHTA and FQGNSA. The CDR3 loop spans 15 amino acids. CDR3 sequence: CASSPRAGGNEKLFF. DNA of the CDR3: TGTGCCAGCAGCCCCCGGGCAGGGGGCAATGAAAAACTGTTTTTT.

The chain couples TRBV28 to TRBJ1-1; D perhaps matches TRBD1 (5 bases). Germline V gene data show CDR1 as MDHEN and CDR2 as SYDVKM. V dropped 3 bases and J dropped 5 bases, with 13 bases sitting between them. The CDR3 length is 14 residues. CDR3 sequence: CASSFGLQGTEAFF. CDR3 sequence (DNA): TGTGCCAGCAGTTTCGGGCTCCAGGGAACTGAAGCTTTCTTT.

V and J are TRBV5-1 and TRBJ2-5; 10 bases are shared with TRBD2. Per the germline V gene, CDR1 is SGHRS and CDR2 is YFSETQ. The V gene end was trimmed by 0 bases and the J gene end by 4 bases; junction bases not matched to a gene: 3. CDR3 size: 15 residues. CDR3 DNA: TGCGCCAGCAGCTTGGCGGCTAGCGGGAGAGAGACCCAGTACTTC. Amino acid sequence: CASSLAASGRETQYF.

The V and J genes are TRBV6-5 and TRBJ1-1; the D gene is possibly TRBD1 (6 bases). Germline V gives CDR1 MNHEY, CDR2 SVGAGI. The V end was cut by 7 bases, the J end by 4 bases, with 13 bases between. CDR3 length: 13 amino acids. CDR3 bases: TGTGCCAGCATCCGAGAGGGGGTCACTGAAGCTTTCTTT. Translating gives CASIREGVTEAFF.

CDR3 DNA sequence: TGTGCCAGCTCACCTTTATACGGGACAGGGGGGGATGAGCAGTTCTTC. Translation: CASSPLYGTGGDEQFF. The chain carries TRBV18 and TRBJ2-1; 11 bases map to TRBD1. CDR3 length: 16 amino acids. Germline lookup yields CDR1 KGHSH and CDR2 LQKENI. J gave up 8 bases and V 3 bases, and 9 bases lay outside the gene matches.

This chain uses TRBV7-3 with TRBJ2-1; 10 bases align to TRBD2. CDR1 is SGHTA, CDR2 FQGTGA, per germline. This CDR3 is 18 amino acids long. Unmatched junction bases numbered 20, after V lost 5 bases and J lost 10 bases. In nucleotides, the CDR3 is TGTGCCAGCAGCCCCCGACCCGGGACTAGCGTAGAGGTAGGCGAGCAGTTCTTC. Encoded protein: CASSPRPGTSVEVGEQFF.

This rearrangement joins TRBV5-4 to TRBJ2-1; unclear D gene. Germline assignment: CDR1 SGHNT and CDR2 YYREEE (reference sequence). V dropped 1 base and J dropped 0 bases, with 8 bases sitting between them. This CDR3 region has 15 residues. This chain's CDR3 is CASSLRSNSYNEQFF. In DNA, the CDR3 is TGTGCCAGCAGCTTGCGATCCAACTCCTACAATGAGCAGTTCTTC.

V usage is TRBV11-1 and J usage is TRBJ2-7; perhaps D is TRBD1 or TRBD2 (5 bases each). This CDR3 is built from 13 residues. Trimming left V 2 bases short and J 5 bases short, with 10 bases between. Germline CDR1 is SGHAT and CDR2 is FQDESV (reference sequence). Here the CDR3 DNA reads TGTGCCAGCAGCTTAAACGGGGCTAACGAGCAGTACTTC. Its protein is CASSLNGANEQYF. Full variable domain (missing parts from reference TRBV11-1 and TRBJ2-7): EAEVAQSPRYKITEKSQAVAFWCDPISGHATLYWYRQILGQGPELLVQFQDESVVDDSQLPKDRFSAERLKGVDSTLKIQPAELGDSAMYLCASSLNGANEQYFGPGTRLTVT.

The rearrangement uses TRBV5-1 and TRBJ2-3; 8 nucleotides line up with TRBD2. CDR1 and CDR2 from the germline V gene are SGHRS and YFSETQ. Losses at the gene ends were 7 bases for V and 1 base for J; bases not matched to a gene: 5. This CDR3 has 14 residues. CDR3 residues: CASSGAGGTDTQYF. The CDR3 DNA is TGCGCCAGCTCGGGAGCGGGAGGCACAGATACGCAGTATTTT.

This chain links TRBV7-2 with TRBJ2-3, with D uncertain. The germline V and J ends were trimmed by 8 bases and 3 bases, with 12 bases remaining between them. Per the germline V gene, CDR1 is SGHTA and CDR2 is FQGNSA. This CDR3 comprises 13 residues. CDR3 protein: CASELPGTDTQYF. CDR3 coding DNA: TGTGCCAGCGAGCTACCCGGAACAGATACGCAGTATTTT.

A remark on this clone: No conserved phenylalanine or tryptophan ends this CDR3, so it is likely a read error. This sequence joins TRBV6-5 and TRBJ1-5, with D possibly matching TRBD1 (5 bases). V dropped 6 bases and J dropped 3 bases, with 15 bases sitting between them. Germline assignment: CDR1 MNHEY and CDR2 SVGAGI. The CDR3 loop spans 15 amino acids. The CDR3 here is CASSQGDSFNQPQHL. CDR3 sequence (DNA): TGTGCCAGCAGCCAAGGTGACAGTTTCAATCAGCCCCAGCATTTG.